The 18 T cell receptor beta chains below come from one sample, sequenced in a study of blood T cell repertoires in COVID-19. Clones were read by immunoSEQ multiplex PCR, and TCRdb kept only the in-frame ones, dropping some. The sample has more than 400,000 clones, about 90% seen once. Sequencing was performed on PBMCs or T cells enriched from blood (not recorded which). These receptors were collected from a woman aged 18-35 years who had recovered from COVID-19.

The count of this clone is one. This chain uses TRBV10-1 with TRBJ2-7, with 12 bases matching TRBD2. Germline V gives CDR1 WNHNN, CDR2 SYGVQD (reference sequence). The CDR3 length is 19 residues. Trimming at V came to 3 bases and at J to 4 bases, leaving 16 bases not matched to a gene. The CDR3 region is CASSECRGLAGRGIYEQYF. The CDR3 DNA is TGCGCCAGCAGTGAATGTCGGGGACTAGCGGGTCGTGGAATTTACGAGCAGTACTTC.

The chain employs TRBV3-1 (or the pseudogene TRBV3-2) and TRBJ2-7; D is unresolved. Germline CDR1 and CDR2: LGHDT and YNNKEL (reference sequence). The CDR3 has 12 residues. Trimming shortened V by 1 base and J by 4 bases, and 5 bases separated the two germline ends. The CDR3 sequence is CASSQGGYEQYF. In DNA form, the CDR3 reads TGTGCCAGCAGCCAAGGAGGTTACGAGCAGTACTTC.

The chain uses TRBV3-1 (or the pseudogene TRBV3-2) and TRBJ1-6; maybe TRBD1 (5 bases). Looked up from germline, CDR1 is LGHDT and CDR2 is YNNKEL (reference sequence). V dropped 4 bases and J dropped 7 bases, with 11 bases sitting between them. This CDR3 is 14 amino acids long. The DNA of the CDR3 is TGTGCCAGCAGCCCCCAGGGTAGGAATTCACCCCTCCACTTT. This sequence encodes CASSPQGRNSPLHF.

The V gene is TRBV12-5, the J gene TRBJ1-1; TRBD1 is a possible D gene (6 bases). Germline assignment: CDR1 LGHNT and CDR2 FRNRAP. Between the trimmed V and J ends, which lost 1 base and 7 bases, there was a span of 16 bases. The length of the CDR3 is 15 residues. This CDR3 is CASGLDLGQRGEAFF. CDR3 sequence (DNA): TGTGCTAGTGGTTTGGATCTGGGACAAAGGGGTGAAGCTTTCTTT.

This chain links TRBV11-2 with TRBJ2-2; 7 bases match TRBD1. The germline V gene encodes CDR1 SGHAT and CDR2 FQNNGV. The CDR3 sequence is 16 residues long. The V and J ends lost 3 bases and 1 base, in that order; junction bases with no gene match: 5. The chain's CDR3 is CASSLGTGENTGELFF. The CDR3 DNA sequence: TGTGCCAGCAGCTTGGGAACAGGGGAGAACACCGGGGAGCTGTTTTTT.

The chain is built from TRBV6-2 or TRBV6-3 and TRBJ2-5; 8 bases are shared with TRBD1. The V and J ends lost 6 bases and 7 bases, in that order; junction bases with no gene match: 7. Germline V gene lookup returns CDR1 MNHEY and CDR2 SVGEGT. The CDR3 loop spans 13 amino acids. The DNA of the CDR3 is TGTGCCAGCAGCCTCCAGGGGGCAGGGACCCAGTACTTC. Translating it yields CASSLQGAGTQYF.

This chain uses TRBV2 with TRBJ2-7, with D tentatively TRBD2 (6 bases). This CDR3 has 13 amino acids. The germline V gene has CDR1 SNHLY and CDR2 FYNNEI. The V end lost 7 bases, the J end lost 0 bases, and 10 bases lay between the germline ends. The CDR3 region is CASTDGSSYEQYF. In DNA form, the CDR3 reads TGTGCCAGCACGGACGGGAGCTCCTACGAGCAGTACTTC.

CDR3 residues: CASSSTGTLSYEQYF. CDR3 coding DNA: TGTGCCAGCAGCTCAACCGGGACACTCTCCTACGAGCAGTACTTC. The rearrangement links TRBV5-6 to TRBJ2-7; tentative D call: TRBD1 (6 bases). Germline V gene data show CDR1 as SGHDT and CDR2 as YYEEEE. The CDR3 contains 15 residues. V was shortened by 3 bases and J by 0 bases, with 13 bases between the two germline ends.

The V gene is TRBV18, the J gene TRBJ2-2; no reliable D call. This CDR3 spans 13 amino acids. Germline CDR1 is KGHSH and CDR2 is LQKENI. Trimming shortened V by 2 bases and J by 7 bases, and 8 bases separated the two germline ends. CDR3 sequence reads: CASSPGRNGELFF. The CDR3 coding sequence is TGTGCCAGCTCACCAGGGCGTAACGGGGAGCTGTTTTTT. The variable domain in full, completed from reference TRBV18 and TRBJ2-2, reads NAGVMQNPRHLVRRRGQEARLRCSPMKGHSHVYWYRQLPEEGLKFMVYLQKENIIDESGMPKERFSAEFPKEGPSILRIQQVVRGDSAAYFCASSPGRNGELFFGEGSRLTVL.

This clone was counted once. J is TRBJ1-1 and V is TRBV5-5; no clear D. The V end was cut by 6 bases, the J end by 10 bases, with 19 bases between. This CDR3 contains 13 residues. CDR1 is SGHKS and CDR2 is YYEKEE in the germline V gene (reference sequence). Here the CDR3 DNA reads TGTGCCAGCAACCTTTTTGGGCCTCTGGTAGCTTTCTTT. Residues: CASNLFGPLVAFF. The full variable domain, its missing parts supplied by reference TRBV5-5 and TRBJ1-1, is DAGVTQSPTHLIKTRGQQVTLRCSPISGHKSVSWYQQVLGQGPQFIFQYYEKEERGRGNFPDRFSARQFPNYSSELNVNALLLGDSALYLCASNLFGPLVAFFGQGTRLTVV.

This rearrangement joins TRBV2 to TRBJ2-3, with 7 bases matching TRBD1. In germline, CDR1 is SNHLY, CDR2 FYNNEI. With V trimmed by 6 bases and J by 2 bases, 5 bases remained unmatched. The CDR3 covers 14 residues. The CDR3 DNA reads TGTGCCAGCAGGGGGACAGCCAACACAGATACGCAGTATTTT. It yields the protein CASRGTANTDTQYF.

This sequence joins TRBV5-5 and TRBJ2-7; no clear D. Germline V CDR1 and CDR2: SGHKS, YYEKEE (reference sequence). This CDR3 region has 16 residues. V was clipped by 0 bases and J by 0 bases, with 13 bases between them. The CDR3 region is CASSLEGTADSYEQYF. The CDR3 DNA follows: TGTGCCAGCAGCTTGGAAGGTACAGCAGACTCCTACGAGCAGTACTTC.

The chain carries TRBV6-4 and TRBJ1-1; perhaps TRBD1 as D (6 bases). This CDR3 region has 15 residues. Deletions cut 4 bases from V and 0 bases from J, with 12 bases between. Germline V gene sequence: CDR1 MRHNA, CDR2 SNTAGT. CDR3 residues: CASSARGGMNTEAFF. In nucleotides, the CDR3 is TGTGCCAGCAGTGCCCGAGGGGGAATGAACACTGAAGCTTTCTTT.

The chain joins TRBV18 to TRBJ1-1; D gene ambiguous. Germline V gene lookup returns CDR1 KGHSH and CDR2 LQKENI. This CDR3 has 17 amino acids. Trimming left V 3 bases short and J 5 bases short, with 22 bases between. The CDR3, as DNA: TGTGCCAGCTCACCCACCCCCTCGTTCTGGGCCCCTACTGAAGCTTTCTTT. This translates into CASSPTPSFWAPTEAFF.

V usage is TRBV29-1 and J usage is TRBJ1-1; 7 bases are a match to TRBD1. Germline V gives CDR1 SQVTM, CDR2 ANQGSEA. V lost 7 bases to trimming and J lost 7 bases; unmatched junction nucleotides: 12. This CDR3 has 13 residues. This chain's CDR3 is CSASGGLNLEAFF. The CDR3 nucleotides are TGCAGCGCCTCAGGGGGGCTGAATCTTGAAGCTTTCTTT.

The CDR3 sequence is CASRGRGEKLFF. The CDR3 DNA reads as TGTGCCTCACGGGGGAGAGGTGAAAAACTGTTTTTT. This chain uses TRBV30 with TRBJ1-4; D is perhaps TRBD1 (5 bases). V lost 7 bases and J 7 bases, leaving 13 bases between the germline ends. This CDR3 comprises 12 residues. Germline V gene sequence: CDR1 GTSNPN, CDR2 SVGIG (reference sequence).

The rearrangement links TRBV10-3 to TRBJ1-3; TRBD1 might be the D (5 bases). This CDR3 has 14 residues. From germline, CDR1 is ENHRY and CDR2 SYGVKD. Trimming cost V 0 bases and J 5 bases, with 8 bases left between them. CDR3 sequence (DNA): TGTGCCATCAGTGAGTCGCCAGGGAGAAACACCATATATTTT. It codes for CAISESPGRNTIYF.

V is TRBV28 and J is TRBJ2-7, with 10 bases lining up with TRBD1. The CDR3 has 15 residues. Germline CDR1 is MDHEN and CDR2 is SYDVKM. The V segment lost 5 bases and the J segment 4 bases; nucleotides outside the gene matches: 8. CDR3 nucleotide sequence: TGTGCCAGCAGTAATGGAGGGACAGGGGATTACGAGCAGTACTTC. This sequence encodes CASSNGGTGDYEQYF.